Below, one T cell receptor (beta chain) is given with its context. Its specificity is not known. The data are from a study of radiotherapy plus CTLA-4 blockade in lung cancer. Study summary: For 18% of patients, objective responses occurred, and about 30% had disease control.

Here immunoSEQ multiplex PCR was the method, and the copy in TCRdb shows in-frame clones only, minus some. The profile shows 45,000 or so clones, about three quarters of them singletons. Germline CDR1 is MNHEY and CDR2 is SVGAGI. V was shortened by 5 bases and J by 0 bases, with 8 bases between the two germline ends. CDR3 length: 13 amino acids. Regarding the study as a whole: Blood saw expansion of tumor-derived TCR clones after radiotherapy plus ipilimumab. Reports identified early blood T cell clone dynamics, with interferon-beta, as the best response predictor.

CTLA-4 blockade using ipilimumab, together with focal radiation, was received by patients with chemo-refractory metastatic non-small-cell lung cancer. The chain couples TRBV6-5 to TRBJ2-7; D gene uncertain. The sequenced sample was peripheral blood, obtained from a patient treated with radiotherapy plus ipilimumab. The clonotype originates from a human donor with non-small cell lung cancer who had a complete response to radiotherapy plus ipilimumab. The CDR3: CASSETVSYEQYF. The CDR3 nucleotides are TGTGCCAGCAGTGAAACAGTCTCCTACGAGCAGTACTTC.